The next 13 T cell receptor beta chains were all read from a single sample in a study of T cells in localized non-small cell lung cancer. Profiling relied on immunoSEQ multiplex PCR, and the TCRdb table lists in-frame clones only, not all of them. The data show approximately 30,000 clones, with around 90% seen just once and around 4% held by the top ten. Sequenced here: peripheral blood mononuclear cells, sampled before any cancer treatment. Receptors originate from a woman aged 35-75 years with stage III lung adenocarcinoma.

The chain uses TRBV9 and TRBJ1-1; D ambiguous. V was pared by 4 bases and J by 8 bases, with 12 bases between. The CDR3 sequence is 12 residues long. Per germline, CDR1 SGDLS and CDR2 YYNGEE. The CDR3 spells CASSSGPREAFF. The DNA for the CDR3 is TGTGCCAGCAGCTCTGGACCCCGCGAAGCTTTCTTT.

In DNA, the CDR3 is TGTGCCAGCAGCCGCAGGGGAACTAATGAAAAACTGTTTTTT. Amino acid sequence: CASSRRGTNEKLFF. The chain is built from TRBV6-6 and TRBJ1-4; tentative D call: TRBD1 (6 bases). V gave up 6 bases and J gave up 1 base, with 9 bases separating them. This CDR3 comprises 14 residues. Germline CDR1 is MNHNY and CDR2 is SVGAGI (reference sequence).

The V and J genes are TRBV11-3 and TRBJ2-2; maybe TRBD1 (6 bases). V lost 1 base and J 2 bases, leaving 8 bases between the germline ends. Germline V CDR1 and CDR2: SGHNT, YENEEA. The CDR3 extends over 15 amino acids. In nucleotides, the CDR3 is TGTGCCAGCAGCTTAGCAGGGGCTAACACCGGGGAGCTGTTTTTT. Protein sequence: CASSLAGANTGELFF.

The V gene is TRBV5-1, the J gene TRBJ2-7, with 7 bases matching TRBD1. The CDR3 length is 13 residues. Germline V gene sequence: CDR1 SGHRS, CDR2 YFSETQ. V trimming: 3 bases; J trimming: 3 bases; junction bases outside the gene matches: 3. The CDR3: CASSSGQSYEQYF. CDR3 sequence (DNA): TGCGCCAGCAGCTCGGGACAGAGCTACGAGCAGTACTTC.

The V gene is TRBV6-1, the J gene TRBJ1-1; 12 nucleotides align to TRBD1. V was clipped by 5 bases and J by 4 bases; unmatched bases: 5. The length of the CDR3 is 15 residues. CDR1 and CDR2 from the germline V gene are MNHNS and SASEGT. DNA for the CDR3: TGTGCCAGCAGTCGGGACAGGGGGCGAACCACTGAAGCTTTCTTT. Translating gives CASSRDRGRTTEAFF.

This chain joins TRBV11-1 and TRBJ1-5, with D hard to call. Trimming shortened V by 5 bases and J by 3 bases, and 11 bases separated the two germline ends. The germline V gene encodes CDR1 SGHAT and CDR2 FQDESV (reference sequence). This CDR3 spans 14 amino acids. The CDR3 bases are TGTGCCAGCAGCGAAGACCGTACCAATCAGCCCCAGCATTTT. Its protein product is CASSEDRTNQPQHF.

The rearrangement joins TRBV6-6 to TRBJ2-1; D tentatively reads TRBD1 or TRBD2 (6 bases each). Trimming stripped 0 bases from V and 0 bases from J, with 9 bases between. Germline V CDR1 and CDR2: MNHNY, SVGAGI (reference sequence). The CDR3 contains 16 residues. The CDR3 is CASSYSGGDSYNEQFF. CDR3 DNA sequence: TGTGCCAGCAGTTACTCGGGGGGCGACTCCTACAATGAGCAGTTCTTC.

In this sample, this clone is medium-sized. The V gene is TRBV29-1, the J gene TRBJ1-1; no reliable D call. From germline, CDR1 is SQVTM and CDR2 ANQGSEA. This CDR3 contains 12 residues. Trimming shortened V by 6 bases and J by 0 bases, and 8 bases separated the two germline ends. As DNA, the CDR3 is TGCAGCGTGCGGACCCTGAACACTGAAGCTTTCTTT. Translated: CSVRTLNTEAFF.

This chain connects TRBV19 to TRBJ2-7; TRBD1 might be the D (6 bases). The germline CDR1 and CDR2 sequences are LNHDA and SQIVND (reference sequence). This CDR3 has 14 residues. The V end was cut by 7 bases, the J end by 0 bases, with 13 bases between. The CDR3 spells CASKGTDSSYEQYF. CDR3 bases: TGTGCCAGTAAAGGGACGGACAGCTCCTACGAGCAGTACTTC.

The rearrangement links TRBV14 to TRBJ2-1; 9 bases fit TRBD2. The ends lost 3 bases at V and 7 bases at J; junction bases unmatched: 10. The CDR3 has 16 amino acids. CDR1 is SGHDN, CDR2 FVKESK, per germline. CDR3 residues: CASSHRMAGGRNEQFF. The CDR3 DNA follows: TGTGCCAGCAGCCACCGGATGGCGGGGGGGAGGAATGAGCAGTTCTTC.

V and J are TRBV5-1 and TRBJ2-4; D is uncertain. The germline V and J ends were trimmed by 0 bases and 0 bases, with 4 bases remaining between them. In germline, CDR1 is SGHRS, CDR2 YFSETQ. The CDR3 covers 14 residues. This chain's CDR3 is CASSLGEAKNIQYF. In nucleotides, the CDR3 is TGCGCCAGCAGCTTGGGGGAAGCCAAAAACATTCAGTACTTC.

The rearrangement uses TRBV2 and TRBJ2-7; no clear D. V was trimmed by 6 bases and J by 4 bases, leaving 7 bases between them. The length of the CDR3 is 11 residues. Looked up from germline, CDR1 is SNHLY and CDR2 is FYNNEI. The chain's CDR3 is CASRAAYEQYF. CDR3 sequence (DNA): TGTGCCAGCAGGGCCGCTTACGAGCAGTACTTC.

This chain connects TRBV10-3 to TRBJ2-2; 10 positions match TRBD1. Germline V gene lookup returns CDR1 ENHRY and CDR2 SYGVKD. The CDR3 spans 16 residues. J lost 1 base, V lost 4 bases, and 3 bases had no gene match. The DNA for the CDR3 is TGTGCCATCAGTGGGCGGACAGGGGGGAACACCGGGGAGCTGTTTTTT. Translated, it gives CAISGRTGGNTGELFF.